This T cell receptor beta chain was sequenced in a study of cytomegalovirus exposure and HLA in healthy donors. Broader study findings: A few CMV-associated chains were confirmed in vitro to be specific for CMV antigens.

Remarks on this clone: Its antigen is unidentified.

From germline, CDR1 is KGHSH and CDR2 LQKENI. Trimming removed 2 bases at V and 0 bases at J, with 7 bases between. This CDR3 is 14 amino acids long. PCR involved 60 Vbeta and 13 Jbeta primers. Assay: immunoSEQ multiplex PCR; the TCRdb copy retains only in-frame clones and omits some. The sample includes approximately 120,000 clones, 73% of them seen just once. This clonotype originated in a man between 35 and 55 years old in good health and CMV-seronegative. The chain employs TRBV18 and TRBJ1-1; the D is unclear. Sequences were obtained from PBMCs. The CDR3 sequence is CASSPNSLNTEAFF. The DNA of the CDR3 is TGTGCCAGCTCACCAAACAGTCTGAACACTGAAGCTTTCTTT.